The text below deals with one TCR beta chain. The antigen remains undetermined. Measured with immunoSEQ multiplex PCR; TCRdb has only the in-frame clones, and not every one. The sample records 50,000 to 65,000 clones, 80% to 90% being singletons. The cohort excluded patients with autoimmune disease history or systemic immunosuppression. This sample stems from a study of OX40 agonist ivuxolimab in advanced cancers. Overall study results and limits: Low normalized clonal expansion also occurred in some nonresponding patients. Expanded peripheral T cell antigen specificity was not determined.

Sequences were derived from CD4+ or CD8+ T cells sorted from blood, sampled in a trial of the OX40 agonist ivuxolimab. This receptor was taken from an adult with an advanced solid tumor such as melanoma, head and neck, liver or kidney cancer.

Written as DNA, the CDR3 is TGTGCCAGCAAGGCGGGACTAGGCGACTACGAGCAGTACTTC. Its protein is CASKAGLGDYEQYF. This chain connects TRBV6-1 to TRBJ2-7; 8 nucleotides align to TRBD2. The J segment lost 3 bases and the V segment lost 7 bases, leaving 8 bases of the junction unmatched. The CDR3 runs to 14 residues. The germline CDR1 and CDR2 sequences are MNHNS and SASEGT.